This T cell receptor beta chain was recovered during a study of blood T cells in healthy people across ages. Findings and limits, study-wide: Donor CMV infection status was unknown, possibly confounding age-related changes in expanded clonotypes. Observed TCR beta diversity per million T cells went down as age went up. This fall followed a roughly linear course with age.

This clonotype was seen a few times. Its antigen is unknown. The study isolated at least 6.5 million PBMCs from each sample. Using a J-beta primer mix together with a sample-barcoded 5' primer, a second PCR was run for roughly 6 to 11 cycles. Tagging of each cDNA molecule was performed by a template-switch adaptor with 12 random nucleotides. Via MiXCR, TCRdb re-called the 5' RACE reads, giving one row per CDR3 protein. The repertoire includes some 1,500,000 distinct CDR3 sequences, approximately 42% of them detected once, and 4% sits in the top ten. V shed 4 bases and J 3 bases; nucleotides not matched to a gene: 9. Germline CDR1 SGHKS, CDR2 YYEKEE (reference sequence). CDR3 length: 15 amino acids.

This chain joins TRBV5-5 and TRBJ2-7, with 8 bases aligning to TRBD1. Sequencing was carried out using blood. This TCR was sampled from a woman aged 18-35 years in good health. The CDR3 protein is CASSIIYRGVYEQYF. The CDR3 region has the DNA TGTGCCAGCAGCATCATCTACAGGGGGGTCTACGAGCAGTACTTC.